The 19 T cell receptor beta chains below were found in one sample sequenced in a study of shared clonotypes between healthy human individuals. Clones were read by immunoSEQ multiplex PCR, and TCRdb kept only the in-frame ones, dropping some. Of 450,000 to 500,000 clones listed, around four fifths were seen once; the top ten hold more than 10%. Sequenced: PBMCs. These receptors all stem from a middle-aged woman in good health. Some clones in this sample may be carry-over from other donors' samples.

Note on this clone: A read error is the likely source, as a far larger clone sits one nucleotide away. The identical CDR3 is also encoded by other nucleotide sequences in the sample. The chain combines TRBV28 with TRBJ1-2; 7 bases match TRBD1. This CDR3 is built from 14 residues. CDR1 MDHEN and CDR2 SYDVKM come from the germline V gene. V lost 9 bases and J lost 5; bases outside the gene matches: 12. DNA of the CDR3: TGTGCCAGTAGAACTACAGGGGTCCGGTATGGCTACACCTTC. It encodes CASRTTGVRYGYTF.

The J gene is TRBJ1-6, the V gene TRBV5-6, with D tentatively TRBD1 (6 bases). Per the germline V gene, CDR1 is SGHDT and CDR2 is YYEEEE. The CDR3 is 15 amino acids. Trimming left V 3 bases short and J 11 bases short, with 18 bases between. This chain's CDR3 is CASSWTTGAGTPLHF. The CDR3 DNA follows: TGTGCCAGCAGCTGGACGACAGGCGCGGGTACACCCCTCCACTTT.

In this sample, this clone turned up once. The chain's CDR3 is CASSLALNTEAFF. Here the CDR3 DNA reads TGTGCCAGCAGCTTAGCCCTGAACACTGAAGCTTTCTTT. The V call is TRBV7-2, the J call TRBJ1-1; D unclear. V was shortened by 0 bases and J by 0 bases, with 2 bases between the two germline ends. The CDR3 length is 13 residues. In germline, CDR1 is SGHTA, CDR2 FQGNSA. Based on the CDR3 plus reference TRBV7-2 and TRBJ1-1, the full variable domain is GAGVSQSPSNKVTEKGKDVELRCDPISGHTALYWYRQSLGQGLEFLIYFQGNSAPDKSGLPSDRFSAERTGGSVSTLTIQRTQQEDSAVYLCASSLALNTEAFFGQGTRLTVV.

In this sample, this clone turned up a few times. V and J are TRBV4-2 and TRBJ1-5; 10 bases are a match to TRBD1. V shed 1 base and J 8 bases; nucleotides not matched to a gene: 11. Per the germline V gene, CDR1 is LGHNA and CDR2 is YNFKEQ. There are 17 residues in the CDR3. CDR3: CASSQGGGQGSMEPQHF. The CDR3 nucleotides read TGTGCCAGCAGCCAAGGAGGGGGACAGGGGTCTATGGAGCCCCAGCATTTT.

The V gene is TRBV18, the J gene TRBJ2-3; D is undetermined. V lost 1 base, J lost 2 bases, and 19 bases lay in between. CDR1 is KGHSH and CDR2 is LQKENI in the germline V gene. The CDR3 length is 18 residues. The CDR3 loop reads CASSPLNSFQRTTDTQYF. Here the CDR3 DNA reads TGTGCCAGCTCACCACTAAACAGTTTCCAGCGAACCACAGATACGCAGTATTTT.

This clone occurred once. This sequence joins TRBV11-2 and TRBJ2-7; 8 bases line up with TRBD1. The V gene end was trimmed by 5 bases and the J gene end by 0 bases; junction bases not matched to a gene: 6. Germline CDR1 SGHAT, CDR2 FQNNGV. This CDR3 has 15 residues. The CDR3 here is CASSRDRWSSYEQYF. The CDR3 DNA reads as TGTGCCAGCAGCCGGGACAGGTGGAGCTCCTACGAGCAGTACTTC.

As for this clone: The junction departs from the called germline gene at one end, perhaps through a read error. The rearrangement links TRBV6-1 to TRBJ2-5; D uncertain. The CDR3 has 12 residues. Germline loops: CDR1 MNHNS, CDR2 SASEGT. CDR3 DNA sequence: TGTGCCAGCAGTGAATCCCAAGGGACCCAGTACTTC. Translation: CASSESQGTQYF.

The rearrangement links TRBV30 to TRBJ2-5; the D gene is possibly TRBD1 (5 bases). Trimming took 5 bases from V and 6 from J, leaving 10 bases between them. The CDR3 length is 11 residues. Germline assignment: CDR1 GTSNPN and CDR2 SVGIG (reference sequence). The CDR3 DNA sequence: TGTGCCTGGGAGGACATCCAGACCCAGTACTTC. Residues: CAWEDIQTQYF.

The chain links TRBV25-1 to TRBJ2-1, with 12 nucleotides matching TRBD2. The J segment lost 8 bases and the V segment lost 6 bases, leaving 5 bases of the junction unmatched. The CDR3 has 14 residues. From germline, CDR1 is MGHDK and CDR2 SYGVNS. CDR3 nucleotide sequence: TGTGCCAGCAGCGGGACTAGCGGGTGGGATGAGCAGTTCTTC. This codes for CASSGTSGWDEQFF.

The V call is TRBV9, the J call TRBJ2-7; TRBD2 might be the D (6 bases). This CDR3 comprises 16 residues. The germline V and J ends were trimmed by 3 bases and 5 bases, with 21 bases remaining between them. Per germline, CDR1 SGDLS and CDR2 YYNGEE. CDR3: CASSGQAGPGLNEQYF. The CDR3 region has the DNA TGTGCCAGCAGCGGGCAAGCGGGCCCTGGACTTAACGAGCAGTACTTC.

This chain joins TRBV6-5 and TRBJ2-7, with 12 bases matching TRBD2. The CDR3 extends over 16 amino acids. Germline CDR1 reads MNHEY; CDR2 reads SVGAGI. The V and J ends lost 3 bases and 7 bases, in that order; junction bases with no gene match: 10. CDR3 region: CASSYRRTSGVTEQYF. CDR3 nucleotide sequence: TGTGCCAGCAGTTATCGTCGGACTAGCGGGGTAACAGAGCAGTACTTC.

V and J are TRBV6-1 and TRBJ1-5, with a weak D call TRBD1 (6 bases). The CDR3 totals 13 residues. Germline V gives CDR1 MNHNS, CDR2 SASEGT. The V end lost 6 bases, the J end lost 3 bases, and 9 bases lay between the germline ends. The DNA of the CDR3 is TGTGCCAGCAGCGGACAGCTCAATCAGCCCCAGCATTTT. Residues: CASSGQLNQPQHF.

CDR3 coding DNA: TGTGCCAGCTCATTGACTAGCGGGAGGACTAGTGAGCAGTTCTTC. Translation: CASSLTSGRTSEQFF. V usage is TRBV18 and J usage is TRBJ2-1, with 13 bases fitting TRBD2. The CDR3 length is 15 residues. The ends lost 5 bases at V and 9 bases at J; junction bases unmatched: 7. The germline CDR1 and CDR2 sequences are KGHSH and LQKENI.

This chain connects TRBV7-9 to TRBJ1-1; D not certain. Germline values: CDR1 SEHNR, CDR2 FQNEAQ (reference sequence). The CDR3 is 13 amino acids. The V end lost 4 bases, the J end lost 4 bases, and 10 bases lay between the germline ends. CDR3 bases: TGTGCCAGCAGCTCCGGGTCTGGCACTGAAGCTTTCTTT. Amino acids: CASSSGSGTEAFF.

This sequence joins TRBV5-1 and TRBJ1-2; D is unclear. This CDR3 comprises 13 residues. Trimming cost V 4 bases and J 6 bases, with 13 bases left between them. Germline CDR1 and CDR2: SGHRS and YFSETQ. CDR3 in amino acids: CASSMREHHGYTF. The CDR3 DNA reads TGCGCCAGCAGCATGCGGGAGCATCATGGCTACACCTTC. The variable domain in full, completed from reference TRBV5-1 and TRBJ1-2, reads KAGVTQTPRYLIKTRGQQVTLSCSPISGHRSVSWYQQTPGQGLQFLFEYFSETQRNKGNFPGRFSGRQFSNSRSEMNVSTLELGDSALYLCASSMREHHGYTFGSGTRLTVV.

The chain recombines TRBV9 with TRBJ2-5; D unresolved. In germline, CDR1 is SGDLS, CDR2 YYNGEE. This CDR3 comprises 16 residues. The V gene lost 4 bases and the J gene lost 3 bases, with 19 bases spanning the gap. The CDR3 DNA reads as TGTGCCAGCAGCCCCGGGTGGGCAGACAACAAAGAGACCCAGTACTTC. It is translated as CASSPGWADNKETQYF.

This clone was seen only once. This chain connects TRBV7-9 to TRBJ2-1; D is unclear. Deletions cut 4 bases from V and 0 bases from J, with 13 bases between. This CDR3 region has 16 residues. CDR1 is SEHNR, CDR2 FQNEAQ, per germline (reference sequence). The CDR3 DNA sequence: TGTGCCAGCAGCTCTTCGACCGGACCCTCCTACAATGAGCAGTTCTTC. It translates to CASSSSTGPSYNEQFF. Using reference TRBV7-9 and TRBJ2-1 for the parts outside the CDR3, the full variable domain is DTGVSQNPRHKITKRGQNVTFRCDPISEHNRLYWYRQTLGQGPEFLTYFQNEAQLEKSRLLSDRFSAERPKGSFSTLEIQRTEQGDSAMYLCASSSSTGPSYNEQFFGPGTRLTVL.

The V call is TRBV27, the J call TRBJ2-7; 10 bases are a match to TRBD1. V was clipped by 5 bases and J by 6 bases; unmatched bases: 10. Germline V gene sequence: CDR1 MNHEY, CDR2 SMNVEV (reference sequence). The CDR3 is 15 amino acids. CDR3 in DNA: TGTGCCAGCAGTCCCAGGGACAGGGGAGTGGTCGAGCAGTACTTC. This gives the protein CASSPRDRGVVEQYF.

The rearrangement joins TRBV9 to TRBJ2-1; D is possibly TRBD2 (6 bases). The CDR3 extends over 16 amino acids. Germline V CDR1 and CDR2: SGDLS, YYNGEE. Trimming removed 4 bases at V and 0 bases at J, with 14 bases between. CDR3 sequence: CASSPSSASSYNEQFF. CDR3 nucleotides: TGTGCCAGCAGCCCATCTAGCGCGAGCTCCTACAATGAGCAGTTCTTC.